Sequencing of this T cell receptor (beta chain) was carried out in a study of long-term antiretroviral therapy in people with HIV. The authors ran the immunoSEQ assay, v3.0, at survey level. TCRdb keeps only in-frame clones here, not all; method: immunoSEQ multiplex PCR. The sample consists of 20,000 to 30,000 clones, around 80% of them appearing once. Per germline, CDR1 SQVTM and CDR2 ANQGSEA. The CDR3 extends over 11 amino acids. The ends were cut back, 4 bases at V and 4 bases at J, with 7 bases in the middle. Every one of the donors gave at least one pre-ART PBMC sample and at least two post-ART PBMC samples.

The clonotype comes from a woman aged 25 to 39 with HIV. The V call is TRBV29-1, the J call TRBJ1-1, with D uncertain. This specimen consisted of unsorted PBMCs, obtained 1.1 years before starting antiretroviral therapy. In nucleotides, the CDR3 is TGCAGCGTTGGAGGTAGCACTGAAGCTTTCTTT. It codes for CSVGGSTEAFF.